A selection of T cell receptor beta chains follows, all from one sample in a study of cytomegalovirus exposure and HLA in healthy donors. TCRdb keeps only in-frame clones here, not all; method: immunoSEQ multiplex PCR. The sample contains about 120,000 clones, about 88% of which appear only once. The sample consisted of PBMCs. The receptors were sampled from a young man in good health and CMV-seropositive. Each CDR3 is given with its conserved first and last residue. D genes are given only for firm matches. Some rows mark clone size as missing; the rest say once, few, many or name a class of expanded clone.

cdr3_nt: TGTGCCAGCAGCCAAGGTGCGGGGGCCAAAAACATTCAGTACTTC; cdr3_aa: CASSQGAGAKNIQYF; clone_size: NA; j_call: TRBJ2-4; v_call: TRBV4-2; d_call: NA
cdr3_nt: TGCGCCAGCAGCCAAGAGGTCAGGACAGGGAAAACTGAAGCTTTCTTT; cdr3_aa: CASSQEVRTGKTEAFF; clone_size: NA; j_call: TRBJ1-1; v_call: TRBV4-3; d_call: TRBD1
cdr3_nt: TGTGCCATCAGTGAGGAGTACGAGCAGTACTTC; cdr3_aa: CAISEEYEQYF; clone_size: NA; j_call: TRBJ2-7; v_call: TRBV10-3; d_call: NA
cdr3_nt: TGTGCCAGCAGTCAGCGGGACGTTAAAGAGACCCAGTACTTC; cdr3_aa: CASSQRDVKETQYF; clone_size: NA; j_call: TRBJ2-5; v_call: TRBV6-6; d_call: TRBD2
cdr3_nt: TGCGCCAGCAGTGAGAGTAGCGGGGGGGCATTCAATGAGCAGTTCTTC; cdr3_aa: CASSESSGGAFNEQFF; clone_size: NA; j_call: TRBJ2-1; v_call: TRBV10-2; d_call: TRBD2
cdr3_nt: TGTGCCAGTAGTATTGGGGCGGGGCAGGGAGAGACCCAGTACTTC; cdr3_aa: CASSIGAGQGETQYF; clone_size: NA; j_call: TRBJ2-5; v_call: TRBV19; d_call: NA
cdr3_nt: TGTGCCAGCAGTTTAAACGCGGTAGGCACCGGGGAGCTGTTTTTT; cdr3_aa: CASSLNAVGTGELFF; clone_size: once; j_call: TRBJ2-2; v_call: TRBV28; d_call: NA
cdr3_nt: TGCGCCAGCAGTGACAGCTACGAGCAGTACTTC; cdr3_aa: CASSDSYEQYF; clone_size: NA; j_call: TRBJ2-7; v_call: TRBV10-2; d_call: NA
cdr3_nt: TGCGCCAGCAGCCAAGTCGGCGACGGGAGACAAGAGACCCAGTACTTC; cdr3_aa: CASSQVGDGRQETQYF; clone_size: NA; j_call: TRBJ2-5; v_call: TRBV4-1; d_call: NA
cdr3_nt: TGTGCCGCTTCGGGCTCCTACGAGCAGTACTTC; cdr3_aa: CAASGSYEQYF; clone_size: NA; j_call: TRBJ2-7; v_call: TRBV28; d_call: NA
cdr3_nt: TGTGCCAGCAGCCCCCTTAGCGGGGGGGCCTACAATGAGCAGTTCTTC; cdr3_aa: CASSPLSGGAYNEQFF; clone_size: once; j_call: TRBJ2-1; v_call: TRBV11-2; d_call: TRBD2
cdr3_nt: TGTGCCAGTAGTGGACAGCATTCACCCCTCCACTTT; cdr3_aa: CASSGQHSPLHF; clone_size: few; j_call: TRBJ1-6; v_call: TRBV19; d_call: NA
cdr3_nt: TGTGCCAGCAGCCATAGCGGGGGGGCCATGGCTGGGCAGTTCTTC; cdr3_aa: CASSHSGGAMAGQFF; clone_size: NA; j_call: TRBJ2-1; v_call: TRBV11-3; d_call: TRBD2
cdr3_nt: TGTGCCAGCAGTTACGGGACAGGGTCGGGTGTGAATGAGCAGTTCTTC; cdr3_aa: CASSYGTGSGVNEQFF; clone_size: few; j_call: TRBJ2-1; v_call: TRBV6-5; d_call: TRBD1
cdr3_nt: TGTGCCACCCGTAGCGGGGGGGGCACAGATACGCAGTATTTT; cdr3_aa: CATRSGGGTDTQYF; clone_size: NA; j_call: TRBJ2-3; v_call: TRBV6-5; d_call: TRBD2
cdr3_nt: TGCGCCAGCAGCTTGGGAAGCGGTGGAAACACCATATATTTT; cdr3_aa: CASSLGSGGNTIYF; clone_size: NA; j_call: TRBJ1-3; v_call: TRBV5-1; d_call: NA
cdr3_nt: TGTGCCAGCAGAAGACAGAGCTCTGGAAACACCATATATTTT; cdr3_aa: CASRRQSSGNTIYF; clone_size: NA; j_call: TRBJ1-3; v_call: TRBV6-5; d_call: NA
cdr3_nt: TGTGCCAGTAGTATCATCGACAGGGAGACCCAGTACTTC; cdr3_aa: CASSIIDRETQYF; clone_size: NA; j_call: TRBJ2-5; v_call: TRBV19; d_call: NA
cdr3_nt: TGTGCCAGCAACCTTACACCAGATTCACCCCTCCACTTT; cdr3_aa: CASNLTPDSPLHF; clone_size: NA; j_call: TRBJ1-6; v_call: TRBV6-6; d_call: NA
cdr3_nt: TGTGCCAGCAGTGAAGGACCGGGAGACACCGGGGAGCTGTTTTTT; cdr3_aa: CASSEGPGDTGELFF; clone_size: NA; j_call: TRBJ2-2; v_call: TRBV6-1; d_call: NA
cdr3_nt: TGCAGCGTTGTATGGGGGAGCGGGTACAATGAGCAGTTCTTC; cdr3_aa: CSVVWGSGYNEQFF; clone_size: NA; j_call: TRBJ2-1; v_call: TRBV29-1; d_call: NA
cdr3_nt: TGTGCCAGCAGTTACGAGCAGGGAAGGAAGGTGAGCACTGAAGCTTTCTTT; cdr3_aa: CASSYEQGRKVSTEAFF; clone_size: NA; j_call: TRBJ1-1; v_call: TRBV6-7; d_call: NA
cdr3_nt: TGCGCCAGCAGCTTGGCACAGGGGAACACCGGGGAGCTGTTTTTT; cdr3_aa: CASSLAQGNTGELFF; clone_size: NA; j_call: TRBJ2-2; v_call: TRBV5-1; d_call: NA
cdr3_nt: TGTGCCAGCAGCGGACAGGGATTAAAGAACACCGGGGAGCTGTTTTTT; cdr3_aa: CASSGQGLKNTGELFF; clone_size: many; j_call: TRBJ2-2; v_call: TRBV2; d_call: TRBD1
cdr3_nt: TGTGCCAGCAGCGCCGGACTTTTCCCCTACGAGCAGTACTTC; cdr3_aa: CASSAGLFPYEQYF; clone_size: NA; j_call: TRBJ2-7; v_call: TRBV9; d_call: NA
cdr3_nt: TGTGCCAGCAGCTTACACCTAGCGGGGGTGATGGACTGCAATGAGCAGTTCTTC; cdr3_aa: CASSLHLAGVMDCNEQFF; clone_size: NA; j_call: TRBJ2-1; v_call: TRBV7-4; d_call: TRBD2
cdr3_nt: TGTGCCAGCAGCCCACAGGGACAGGGACCCTACGAGCAGTACTTC; cdr3_aa: CASSPQGQGPYEQYF; clone_size: NA; j_call: TRBJ2-7; v_call: TRBV11-2; d_call: TRBD1
cdr3_nt: TGTGCCAGCAGCGGACAGGGGGCGGATACGCAGTATTTT; cdr3_aa: CASSGQGADTQYF; clone_size: NA; j_call: TRBJ2-3; v_call: TRBV5-4; d_call: TRBD1